A single sample gave rise to the 22 T cell receptor beta chains below, sequenced in a study of blood T cells in healthy people across ages. Primed by a sample-barcoded 5' primer and a J-beta primer mix, a second PCR proceeded for about 6 to 12 cycles. From the 5' RACE reads, TCRdb called clonotypes with MiXCR, one entry per CDR3 protein. The data show fewer than 600,000 distinct CDR3 sequences, 27% seen once. Separately, the same data were catalogued under a study of T cells of mothers and their children.

Sequencing used blood. Receptors originate from a boy younger than 10 in good health.

The V call is TRBV5-5, the J call TRBJ2-5, with 7 bases fitting TRBD1. The V and J ends lost 5 bases and 5 bases, in that order; junction bases with no gene match: 9. CDR3 length: 14 amino acids. CDR1 SGHKS and CDR2 YYEKEE come from the germline V gene (reference sequence). The CDR3: CASRLEGARETQYF. In DNA, the CDR3 is TGTGCCAGCAGACTCGAGGGGGCGAGGGAGACCCAGTACTTC.

This clonotype was picked up a small number of times. V gene TRBV11-2 combines with J gene TRBJ2-1; D is perhaps TRBD1 or TRBD2 (6 bases each). Trimming shortened V by 5 bases and J by 2 bases, and 16 bases separated the two germline ends. CDR3 length: 16 amino acids. CDR1 and CDR2 from the germline V gene are SGHAT and FQNNGV. The CDR3 loop is CASSRLGGIPYNEQFF. CDR3 DNA sequence: TGTGCCAGCAGCCGCTTAGGGGGGATACCCTACAATGAGCAGTTCTTC.

This sequence joins TRBV27 and TRBJ2-3; 8 bases line up with TRBD2. Per germline, CDR1 MNHEY and CDR2 SMNVEV (reference sequence). CDR3 size: 16 residues. Unmatched junction bases numbered 7, after V lost 3 bases and J lost 2 bases. CDR3 coding DNA: TGTGCCAGCAGTTTTAGCGGGGCCCGCTTCACAGATACGCAGTATTTT. Translation: CASSFSGARFTDTQYF.

The rearrangement links TRBV6-5 to TRBJ2-2, with D unclear. V lost 2 bases and J 3 bases, leaving 13 bases between the germline ends. The CDR3 consists of 16 residues. Germline V CDR1 and CDR2: MNHEY, SVGAGI. CDR3 protein: CASSYPRWADTGELFF. CDR3 nucleotide sequence: TGTGCCAGCAGTTACCCGCGATGGGCCGACACCGGGGAGCTGTTTTTT.

The genes are TRBV5-1 and TRBJ2-3; D is undetermined. The CDR3 totals 13 residues. V lost 6 bases and J 0 bases, leaving 8 bases between the germline ends. Germline V gene data show CDR1 as SGHRS and CDR2 as YFSETQ. Written as DNA, the CDR3 is TGCGCCAGCACAGCCCTGAGCACAGATACGCAGTATTTT. Translation: CASTALSTDTQYF.

The CDR3 region is CASSQDNGGSVDNEQFF. The CDR3 nucleotides read TGTGCCAGCAGCCAAGATAACGGGGGTTCCGTAGACAATGAGCAGTTCTTC. The chain has TRBV3-1 and TRBJ2-1, with a weak D call TRBD2 (6 bases). V lost 0 bases to trimming and J lost 5 bases, with 17 bases between them. The germline CDR1 and CDR2 sequences are LGHDT and YNNKEL (reference sequence). This CDR3 is 17 amino acids long.

The CDR3 DNA sequence: TGTGCCAGCAGCAAGAAGACTGGGGATCTAGCGGAGTCGGCCTACAATGAGCAGTTCTTC. It specifies CASSKKTGDLAESAYNEQFF. The chain joins TRBV21-1 to TRBJ2-1; the table names TRBD2, a call not compared with the DNA. TRBV21-1 is marked as a pseudogene. The CDR3 length is 20 residues.

This rearrangement joins TRBV20-1 to TRBJ2-5; TRBD1 is a possible D gene (6 bases). Germline V gives CDR1 DFQATT, CDR2 SNEGSKA (reference sequence). The CDR3 is made up of 13 amino acids. Trimming stripped 3 bases from V and 5 bases from J, with 13 bases between. The CDR3 DNA reads as TGCAGTGCTAGCCTTGGGGGACACGAGACCCAGTACTTC. The encoded protein is CSASLGGHETQYF.

The chain is built from TRBV6-2 or TRBV6-3 and TRBJ2-5, with 11 bases matching TRBD2. The end of the DNA is better explained by TRBJ2-7, so the J call may be wrong. Germline V gene sequence: CDR1 MNHEY, CDR2 SVGEGT. The CDR3 runs to 14 residues. CDR3 sequence: CASSYGLAGGEQYF. The CDR3 bases are TGTGCCAGCAGTTACGGCCTAGCGGGAGGCGAGCAGTACTTC.

J is TRBJ2-5 and V is TRBV18; D is undetermined. Trimming removed 4 bases from V and 5 bases from J, with 11 bases in between. The CDR3 is 13 residues long. Germline CDR1 is KGHSH and CDR2 is LQKENI. CDR3 sequence: CASSLPYDETQYF. The CDR3 DNA reads TGTGCCAGCTCACTCCCCTATGATGAGACCCAGTACTTC.

This clonotype was detected a few times. The genes are TRBV14 and TRBJ2-1; a possible D gene is TRBD1 (6 bases). The V gene lost 8 bases and the J gene lost 7 bases, with 9 bases spanning the gap. This CDR3 contains 11 residues. Germline V lookup: CDR1 SGHDN, CDR2 FVKESK. CDR3 DNA: TGTGCCAGCGGGGGCTGGAATGAGCAGTTCTTC. Its protein product is CASGGWNEQFF.

V is TRBV6-2 or TRBV6-3 and J is TRBJ2-2, with 7 bases matching TRBD2. CDR3 length: 17 amino acids. The trim removed 0 bases at V and 2 bases at J, leaving 6 bases unmatched. Germline V gene data show CDR1 as MNHEY and CDR2 as SVGEGT. CDR3 bases: TGTGCCAGCAGTTACTCGAGGCTAGCGGTAAACACCGGGGAGCTGTTTTTT. Encoded protein: CASSYSRLAVNTGELFF.

The V gene is TRBV5-1, the J gene TRBJ2-1, with D perhaps given as TRBD1 or TRBD2 (6 bases each). Germline V lookup: CDR1 SGHRS, CDR2 YFSETQ. V was shortened by 1 base and J by 8 bases, with 16 bases between the two germline ends. The CDR3 totals 15 residues. The CDR3: CASSLPEGGVDEQFF. The CDR3 DNA is TGCGCCAGCAGCTTGCCCGAGGGGGGCGTCGATGAGCAGTTCTTC.

Note on this clonotype: A read error may produce the germline difference seen at one junction end. The chain joins TRBV4-1 to TRBJ2-5, with D perhaps assigned TRBD1 or TRBD2 (5 bases each). The CDR3 length is 15 residues. In germline, CDR1 is MGHRA, CDR2 YSYEKL. CDR3: CANSRGRDRQETQYF. The CDR3 DNA follows: TGCGCCAACAGCCGGGGCCGGGACCGGCAAGAGACCCAGTACTTC.

This clonotype was observed a few times. The chain employs TRBV30 and TRBJ2-2; possibly TRBD2 for D (6 bases). Trimming removed 4 bases at V and 1 base at J, with 10 bases between. Germline loops: CDR1 GTSNPN, CDR2 SVGIG (reference sequence). CDR3 size: 14 residues. CDR3 nucleotide sequence: TGTGCCTGGATGAGGAGGGAGAACACCGGGGAGCTGTTTTTT. Its translation: CAWMRRENTGELFF.

This clonotype was recorded only once. The rearrangement uses TRBV7-9 and TRBJ2-5; possibly TRBD1 for D (6 bases). The CDR3 has 14 residues. Germline V lookup: CDR1 SEHNR, CDR2 FQNEAQ (reference sequence). V dropped 1 base and J dropped 5 bases, with 11 bases sitting between them. The CDR3 sequence is CASSLGQAAETQYF. The CDR3, as DNA: TGTGCCAGCAGCTTAGGACAGGCCGCGGAGACCCAGTACTTC.

The chain recombines TRBV7-9 with TRBJ2-3; 9 bases are a match to TRBD2. Germline assignment: CDR1 SEHNR and CDR2 FQNEAQ (reference sequence). V gave up 7 bases and J gave up 5 bases; unmatched junction bases: 13. This CDR3 has 16 residues. CDR3 sequence (DNA): TGTGCCAGCACCCCGTTGCGGGGGGGCCAGGGAGATACGCAGTATTTT. It encodes CASTPLRGGQGDTQYF.

This clonotype appeared a few times. The rearrangement links TRBV7-8 to TRBJ2-7; D remains unclear. Trimming left V 7 bases short and J 0 bases short, with 16 bases between. Germline V lookup: CDR1 SGHVS, CDR2 FQNEAQ. The CDR3 has 15 amino acids. CDR3 sequence: CASTVSSVFSYEQYF. CDR3 nucleotide sequence: TGTGCCAGCACTGTCAGCAGCGTCTTCTCCTACGAGCAGTACTTC.

The chain couples TRBV29-1 to TRBJ1-4; no clear D gene. Germline CDR1 and CDR2: SQVTM and ANQGSEA. V was clipped by 0 bases and J by 4 bases, with 9 bases between them. The CDR3 runs to 14 residues. Here the CDR3 reads CSVEDRQLNEKLFF. The CDR3 region has the DNA TGCAGCGTTGAAGATAGGCAGCTTAATGAAAAACTGTTTTTT.

This clonotype was counted many times. This chain links TRBV12-3 or TRBV12-4 with TRBJ1-1; TRBD1 agrees at 9 bases. J lost 3 bases, V lost 5 bases, and 7 bases had no gene match. CDR3 length: 15 residues. CDR3 amino acids: CASSPRQGEDTEAFF. The CDR3, as DNA: TGTGCCAGCAGTCCGAGACAGGGGGAGGACACTGAAGCTTTCTTT.

The J gene is TRBJ2-2, the V gene TRBV7-2, with D perhaps matching TRBD2 (6 bases). The ends were cut back, 1 base at V and 1 base at J, with 10 bases in the middle. This CDR3 is 16 amino acids long. The germline V gene encodes CDR1 SGHTA and CDR2 FQGNSA. The DNA for the CDR3 is TGTGCCAGCAGCTTAGAAGGTAGCGGGAACACCGGGGAGCTGTTTTTT. Residues: CASSLEGSGNTGELFF. Complete variable domain (other parts from reference TRBV7-2 and TRBJ2-2): GAGVSQSPSNKVTEKGKDVELRCDPISGHTALYWYRQSLGQGLEFLIYFQGNSAPDKSGLPSDRFSAERTGGSVSTLTIQRTQQEDSAVYLCASSLEGSGNTGELFFGEGSRLTVL.

The chain combines TRBV29-1 with TRBJ1-2; 11 nucleotides agree with TRBD1. The CDR3 runs 15 residues. V gave up 2 bases and J gave up 3 bases; unmatched junction bases: 5. Germline CDR1 is SQVTM and CDR2 is ANQGSEA. The CDR3 nucleotides are TGCAGCGTTGAAACGACGGGACAGGGGGACTATGGCTACACCTTC. Amino acids: CSVETTGQGDYGYTF.